This section outlines one T cell receptor beta chain sequence together with its context. The target of this receptor is not known. Base qualities are missing; no much larger clone stands one base away. The germline V gene supplies CDR1 SGHVS and CDR2 FNYEAQ. There are 12 amino acids in the CDR3, from cysteine to phenylalanine inclusive. The kept DNA is CDR3 alone, 36 bases in frame from the first base. The junction carries 3 bases between V and J, which are trimmed by 5 bases and 0 bases respectively. In the paper's terms, the treatment or condition label means: allogeneic hematopoietic cell transplantation with graft depleted of TCRalphabeta T cells and CD19 B cells. TCRalphabeta/CD19-depleted allogeneic hematopoietic cell grafts were given to the transplant recipients, all of whom were children. Library creation used PCR. Sequenced using an Illumina HiSeq 2500. TCR library preparation used molecular barcoding, with unique molecular identifiers applied to normalize quantification of the TCRbeta repertoire. The public sequencing data were trimmed at Q25 with fastp and processed into clonotypes with MiXCR by TCRdb, which kept only in-frame beta chains. Every distinct CDR3 protein forms one entry, paired with its most common genes and DNA. The sample records some 260,000 distinct CDR3 sequences, around 25% of which are singletons. 4% to 5.5% of the sample is taken by the ten largest.

The record originates from a study of T-cell reconstitution after alpha-beta-depleted transplantation in children (dated by TCRdb to the mid-2010s). Background on the whole study: The study quantitatively tracked T-cell immune reconstitution after TCRalphabeta/CD19-depleted allogeneic hematopoietic cell transplantation in children using TCR repertoire profiling. The paper's findings and limits, for the study overall: In some patients, the high TCRbeta diversity seen at day 60 was put down to recipient T cells and intrathymic progenitors that had survived conditioning. The apparently early recovery of alphabetaT-cell counts about two months after transplant reportedly depended on only several hundred rapidly expanded clones that came from non-depleted graft cells. Over the following months the frequencies of hyperexpanded clones went down, and after one year T-cell counts and TCRbeta diversity were mostly credited to newly produced T cells.

The sequence was collected from a female patient aged 2-9 years who had a stem cell transplant for congenital amegakaryocytic thrombocytopenia, so the T cells may come from the graft donor. The material sequenced was PBMCs, mostly from graft donor cells, taken 360 days after TCRalphabeta/CD19-depleted stem cell transplant. The rearrangement joined TRBV7-6 to TRBJ2-3; the D gene is not confidently resolved. The DNA sequence is TGTGCCAGCAGCATGAGCACAGATACGCAGTATTTT. This encodes CASSMSTDTQYF.